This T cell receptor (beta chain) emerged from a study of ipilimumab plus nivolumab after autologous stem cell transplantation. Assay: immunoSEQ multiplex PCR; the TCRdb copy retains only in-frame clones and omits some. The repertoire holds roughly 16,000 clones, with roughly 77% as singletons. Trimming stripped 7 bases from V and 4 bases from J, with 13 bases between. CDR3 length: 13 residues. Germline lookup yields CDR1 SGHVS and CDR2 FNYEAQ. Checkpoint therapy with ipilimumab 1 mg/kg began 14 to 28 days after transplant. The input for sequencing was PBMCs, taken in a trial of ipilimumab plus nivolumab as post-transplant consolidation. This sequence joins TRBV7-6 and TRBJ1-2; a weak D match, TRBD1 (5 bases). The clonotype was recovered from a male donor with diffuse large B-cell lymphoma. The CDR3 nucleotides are TGTGCCAGCACCCCGTTGGGGGTCTATGGCTACACCTTC. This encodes CASTPLGVYGYTF.